The clone carrying this T cell receptor beta chain was counted only a few times. The source of the sample is a study of identical twins. The CDR3 covers 19 residues. V was cut by 0 bases and J by 4 bases, with 25 bases left in between. Germline V CDR1 and CDR2: DFQATT, SNEGSKA (reference sequence). In TCRdb, the 5' RACE reads were re-called with MiXCR into one record per CDR3 protein. The sample includes about 1.7 million distinct CDR3 sequences, under 35% of them seen just once. The sequence came from a newborn girl in good health. V usage is TRBV20-1 and J usage is TRBJ2-1, with D tentatively TRBD2 (6 bases). Sequencing was performed on cord blood. CDR3 in amino acids: CSAREMWGVSTQSYNEQFF. CDR3 sequence (DNA): TGCAGTGCTAGAGAAATGTGGGGGGTGTCCACTCAGTCTTACAATGAGCAGTTCTTC.